The present T cell receptor beta chain was sequenced within a study of cytomegalovirus exposure and HLA in healthy donors. The overall study: Sequencing of 180 million or so T cells in an earlier analysis found 120 million or so unique TCR beta sequences. There were about 86 million unique TCRs (from HLA-typed donors) in an early data release. Study outcomes and limitations: The study put around 180 TCR beta chains on its list as cytomegalovirus-associated. CMV serostatus stood as the only immune exposure information on hand.

The germline gives CDR1 SGHTA, CDR2 FQGNSA. Trimming removed 5 bases at V and 4 bases at J, with 15 bases between. The length of the CDR3 is 14 residues. The primer mix had 60 Vbeta and 13 Jbeta primers. TCRdb's copy holds only in-frame clones and misses some; the assay was immunoSEQ multiplex PCR. The sample yields under 150,000 clones, around 75% seen once. As concerns this clone: The antigen remains unidentified.

Source material: PBMCs. The chain recombines TRBV7-2 with TRBJ2-7, with a weak D call TRBD1 (6 bases). This sequence was found in a young man in good health and CMV-seronegative. The CDR3 is CASSPRTDSYEQYF. Written as DNA, the CDR3 is TGTGCCAGCAGCCCACGGACAGATTCGTACGAGCAGTACTTC.